A selection of T cell receptor beta chains follows, all from one sample in a study of T cell clones after liver transplantation. The data were produced by immunoSEQ multiplex PCR, yet TCRdb's version contains in-frame clones alone and is incomplete. Of roughly 50,000 clones listed, 70% to 85% were seen once; the top ten hold around 7.8%. The sample consisted of CD4+ T cells from blood, taken before liver transplant. These receptors came from a human donor who received a liver transplant. The CDR3 runs from the conserved cysteine through the conserved F or W. The order of the fields is D gene, CDR3 length, J gene, clone size, V gene, CDR3 protein, CDR3 DNA. D genes are given only for firm matches. Expanded clones are given a class, and other clones once, few, many or no size at all.

d_call: TRBD1
cdr3_length: 14
j_call: TRBJ1-2
clone_size: NA
v_call: TRBV7-2
cdr3_aa: CASSFGDRDLKDTF
cdr3_nt: TGTGCCAGCAGCTTCGGGGACAGGGATCTTAAGGACACCTTC

d_call: NA
cdr3_length: 14
j_call: TRBJ2-7
clone_size: few
v_call: TRBV7-8
cdr3_aa: CASSLGGQGDEQYF
cdr3_nt: TGTGCCAGCAGCTTAGGTGGGCAGGGTGACGAGCAGTACTTC

d_call: NA
cdr3_length: 13
j_call: TRBJ1-1
clone_size: NA
v_call: TRBV28
cdr3_aa: CASSHSGVVEAFF
cdr3_nt: TGTGCCAGCAGCCACTCAGGGGTCGTAGAAGCTTTCTTT

d_call: NA
cdr3_length: 12
j_call: TRBJ2-7
clone_size: NA
v_call: TRBV7-2
cdr3_aa: CASSGRGYEQYF
cdr3_nt: TGTGCCAGCAGCGGGCGGGGTTACGAGCAGTACTTC

d_call: NA
cdr3_length: 18
j_call: TRBJ2-1
clone_size: NA
v_call: TRBV5-5
cdr3_aa: CASISTVGSTPHLNEQFF
cdr3_nt: TGTGCCAGCATCTCGACGGTTGGGTCAACTCCCCATCTCAATGAGCAGTTCTTC

d_call: TRBD1
cdr3_length: 15
j_call: TRBJ2-7
clone_size: NA
v_call: TRBV28
cdr3_aa: CASSSGTGGSYEQYF
cdr3_nt: TGTGCCAGCAGCTCCGGGACAGGGGGCTCCTACGAGCAGTACTTC

d_call: NA
cdr3_length: 11
j_call: TRBJ2-7
clone_size: NA
v_call: TRBV20-1
cdr3_aa: CSAYTRDEQYF
cdr3_nt: TGCAGTGCTTATACTAGGGACGAGCAGTACTTC

d_call: TRBD1
cdr3_length: 18
j_call: TRBJ2-5
clone_size: NA
v_call: TRBV28
cdr3_aa: CASSPPVGTGVGRGGQYF
cdr3_nt: TGTGCCAGCAGTCCCCCTGTCGGGACAGGGGTAGGGAGAGGGGGCCAGTACTTC

d_call: NA
cdr3_length: 15
j_call: TRBJ1-1
clone_size: NA
v_call: TRBV2
cdr3_aa: CASSEGLPPSEVAFF
cdr3_nt: TGTGCCAGCAGTGAGGGCTTGCCTCCCTCGGAGGTCGCTTTCTTT

d_call: NA
cdr3_length: 14
j_call: TRBJ2-1
clone_size: once
v_call: TRBV7-8
cdr3_aa: CASSLAPGGGEQFF
cdr3_nt: TGTGCCAGCAGCTTAGCGCCCGGGGGAGGTGAGCAGTTCTTC

d_call: TRBD1
cdr3_length: 16
j_call: TRBJ1-5
clone_size: NA
v_call: TRBV5-1
cdr3_aa: CASSLAGTGLGQPQHF
cdr3_nt: TGCGCCAGCAGCTTGGCTGGGACAGGGTTAGGTCAGCCCCAGCATTTT

d_call: TRBD2
cdr3_length: 14
j_call: TRBJ2-5
clone_size: NA
v_call: TRBV5-1
cdr3_aa: CASSPRAGRETQYF
cdr3_nt: TGCGCCAGCAGCCCACGAGCGGGGCGGGAGACCCAGTACTTC

d_call: TRBD1
cdr3_length: 15
j_call: TRBJ2-2
clone_size: NA
v_call: TRBV6-5
cdr3_aa: CASRRGTGSTGELFF
cdr3_nt: TGTGCCAGCAGGCGTGGGACAGGGTCCACCGGGGAGCTGTTTTTT

d_call: TRBD1
cdr3_length: 14
j_call: TRBJ2-3
clone_size: NA
v_call: TRBV5-1
cdr3_aa: CASSLGTGGDTQYF
cdr3_nt: TGCGCCAGCAGCTTGGGGACAGGGGGGGATACGCAGTATTTT

d_call: NA
cdr3_length: 12
j_call: TRBJ1-1
clone_size: NA
v_call: TRBV2
cdr3_aa: CASRKRAGQSFF
cdr3_nt: TGTGCCAGCAGAAAACGGGCAGGGCAATCTTTCTTT

d_call: NA
cdr3_length: 12
j_call: TRBJ2-2
clone_size: NA
v_call: TRBV29-1
cdr3_aa: CSGGQRTGELFF
cdr3_nt: TGCAGCGGTGGCCAGAGGACCGGGGAGCTGTTTTTT

d_call: TRBD1
cdr3_length: 14
j_call: TRBJ2-7
clone_size: NA
v_call: TRBV19
cdr3_aa: CASSIEGQGRRRYF
cdr3_nt: TGTGCCAGTAGTATAGAGGGACAGGGTCGGAGGCGGTACTTC

d_call: NA
cdr3_length: 16
j_call: TRBJ1-1
clone_size: NA
v_call: TRBV23-1
cdr3_aa: CASSRPTSRGNTEAFF
cdr3_nt: TGCGCCAGCAGTCGCCCTACCAGCAGGGGGAACACTGAAGCTTTCTTT

d_call: NA
cdr3_length: 15
j_call: TRBJ1-6
clone_size: NA
v_call: TRBV14
cdr3_aa: CASSRTGSKNSPLHF
cdr3_nt: TGTGCCAGCAGTCGCACCGGGTCTAAAAATTCACCCCTCCACTTT

d_call: NA
cdr3_length: 13
j_call: TRBJ2-2
clone_size: NA
v_call: TRBV11-3
cdr3_aa: CASSLQGHGELFF
cdr3_nt: TGTGCCAGCAGCTTACAGGGGCACGGGGAGCTGTTTTTT

d_call: NA
cdr3_length: 13
j_call: TRBJ1-2
clone_size: NA
v_call: TRBV5-4
cdr3_aa: CASSPPASYGYTF
cdr3_nt: TGTGCCAGCAGCCCCCCAGCTTCCTATGGCTACACCTTC

d_call: TRBD1
cdr3_length: 15
j_call: TRBJ2-3
clone_size: NA
v_call: TRBV28
cdr3_aa: CASRKQGASTDTQYF
cdr3_nt: TGTGCCAGCAGAAAACAGGGGGCGAGCACAGATACGCAGTATTTT

d_call: NA
cdr3_length: 14
j_call: TRBJ1-3
clone_size: NA
v_call: TRBV19
cdr3_aa: CASSTLSAGNTIYF
cdr3_nt: TGTGCCAGTAGTACCCTCTCCGCCGGAAACACCATATATTTT

d_call: TRBD2
cdr3_length: 16
j_call: TRBJ2-5
clone_size: NA
v_call: TRBV7-3
cdr3_aa: CASSLRPSGTQETQYF
cdr3_nt: TGTGCCAGCAGCTTAAGGCCTAGCGGGACTCAAGAGACCCAGTACTTC

d_call: NA
cdr3_length: 12
j_call: TRBJ2-7
clone_size: NA
v_call: TRBV25-1
cdr3_aa: CASSSNRYEQYF
cdr3_nt: TGTGCCAGCAGTTCAAATCGATACGAGCAGTACTTC

d_call: NA
cdr3_length: 13
j_call: TRBJ2-7
clone_size: NA
v_call: TRBV7-3
cdr3_aa: CASSLRTGDEQYF
cdr3_nt: TGTGCCAGCAGCTTAAGGACGGGAGACGAGCAGTACTTC

d_call: TRBD1
cdr3_length: 14
j_call: TRBJ1-2
clone_size: once
v_call: TRBV27
cdr3_aa: CASSRDRGRVGYTF
cdr3_nt: TGTGCCAGCAGTAGGGACAGGGGGCGCGTTGGCTACACCTTC

d_call: TRBD1
cdr3_length: 15
j_call: TRBJ2-5
clone_size: NA
v_call: TRBV5-6
cdr3_aa: CASSLDRGLAETQYF
cdr3_nt: TGTGCCAGCAGCTTGGACAGGGGGCTCGCGGAGACCCAGTACTTC

d_call: NA
cdr3_length: 13
j_call: TRBJ1-2
clone_size: few
v_call: TRBV6-9
cdr3_aa: CASPGGVNYGYTF
cdr3_nt: TGTGCCAGCCCGGGGGGAGTTAACTATGGCTACACCTTC

d_call: NA
cdr3_length: 14
j_call: TRBJ1-1
clone_size: NA
v_call: TRBV5-4
cdr3_aa: CASSPSHMNTEAFF
cdr3_nt: TGTGCCAGCAGCCCCAGTCACATGAACACTGAAGCTTTCTTT

d_call: NA
cdr3_length: 16
j_call: TRBJ2-3
clone_size: NA
v_call: TRBV5-1
cdr3_aa: CASSLEGQPDTDTQYF
cdr3_nt: TGCGCCAGCAGCTTGGAGGGACAACCTGACACAGATACGCAGTATTTT

d_call: NA
cdr3_length: 11
j_call: TRBJ2-5
clone_size: NA
v_call: TRBV20-1
cdr3_aa: CSAKGSQTQYF
cdr3_nt: TGCAGTGCTAAGGGTTCGCAGACCCAGTACTTC

d_call: TRBD1
cdr3_length: 14
j_call: TRBJ2-7
clone_size: few
v_call: TRBV4-3
cdr3_aa: CASSHETGSYEQYF
cdr3_nt: TGCGCCAGCAGCCATGAGACAGGGAGCTACGAGCAGTACTTC

d_call: TRBD1
cdr3_length: 15
j_call: TRBJ1-1
clone_size: NA
v_call: TRBV18
cdr3_aa: CASSPKGTGGGEAFF
cdr3_nt: TGTGCCAGCTCACCAAAGGGGACAGGGGGAGGTGAAGCTTTCTTT

d_call: NA
cdr3_length: 16
j_call: TRBJ2-2
clone_size: NA
v_call: TRBV4-2
cdr3_aa: CASKRAGKGEAGELFF
cdr3_nt: TGTGCCAGCAAACGGGCAGGCAAAGGAGAGGCCGGGGAGCTGTTTTTT

d_call: TRBD1
cdr3_length: 20
j_call: TRBJ1-1
clone_size: NA
v_call: TRBV19
cdr3_aa: CASSILPGGQVQGGNTEAFF
cdr3_nt: TGTGCCAGTAGTATTCTCCCCGGGGGACAGGTACAAGGAGGGAACACTGAAGCTTTCTTT

d_call: NA
cdr3_length: 13
j_call: TRBJ2-1
clone_size: NA
v_call: TRBV5-4
cdr3_aa: CASSLSPGNEQFF
cdr3_nt: TGTGCCAGCAGCTTGTCCCCGGGAAATGAGCAGTTCTTC

d_call: NA
cdr3_length: 15
j_call: TRBJ1-3
clone_size: NA
v_call: TRBV6-5
cdr3_aa: CASSSGHSTGNTIYF
cdr3_nt: TGTGCCAGCAGTTCGGGACACTCAACCGGAAACACCATATATTTT

d_call: NA
cdr3_length: 15
j_call: TRBJ2-2
clone_size: NA
v_call: TRBV11-2
cdr3_aa: CASSLIKSLAGELFF
cdr3_nt: TGTGCCAGCAGCCTTATTAAAAGTCTCGCCGGGGAGCTGTTTTTT